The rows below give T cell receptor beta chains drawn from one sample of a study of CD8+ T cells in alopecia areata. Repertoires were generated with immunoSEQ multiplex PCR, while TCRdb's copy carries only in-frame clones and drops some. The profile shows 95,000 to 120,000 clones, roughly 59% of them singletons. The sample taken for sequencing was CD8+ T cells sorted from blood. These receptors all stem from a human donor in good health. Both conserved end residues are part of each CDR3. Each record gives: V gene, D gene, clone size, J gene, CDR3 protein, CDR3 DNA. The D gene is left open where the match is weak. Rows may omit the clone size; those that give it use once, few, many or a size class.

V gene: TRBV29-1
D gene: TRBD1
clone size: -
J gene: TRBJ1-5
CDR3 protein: CSAFVGGGNQPQHF
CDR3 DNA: TGCAGCGCTTTTGTAGGGGGCGGCAATCAGCCCCAGCATTTT

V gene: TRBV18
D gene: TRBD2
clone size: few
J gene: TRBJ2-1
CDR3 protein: CASSFTSGLPFNEQFF
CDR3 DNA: TGTGCCAGCTCATTTACTAGCGGGCTACCATTCAATGAGCAGTTCTTC

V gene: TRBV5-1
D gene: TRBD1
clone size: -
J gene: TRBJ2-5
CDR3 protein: CASSLEQGSKTQYF
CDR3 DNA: TGCGCCAGCAGCTTGGAACAGGGGTCGAAGACCCAGTACTTC

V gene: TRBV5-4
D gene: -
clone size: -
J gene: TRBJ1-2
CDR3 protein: CASSLDGWGYTF
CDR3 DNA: TGTGCCAGCAGCTTGGATGGGTGGGGCTACACCTTC

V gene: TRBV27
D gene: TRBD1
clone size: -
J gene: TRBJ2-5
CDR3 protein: CASSERGHRETQYF
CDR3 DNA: TGTGCCAGCAGTGAGAGGGGGCATAGAGAGACCCAGTACTTC

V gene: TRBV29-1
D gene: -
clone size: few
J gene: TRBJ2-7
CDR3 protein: CSVELGSGYEQYF
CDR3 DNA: TGCAGCGTTGAATTGGGATCTGGCTACGAGCAGTACTTC

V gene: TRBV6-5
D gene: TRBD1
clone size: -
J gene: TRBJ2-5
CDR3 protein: CASSTYRGTGAYF
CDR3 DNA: TGTGCCAGCAGTACCTACAGGGGGACCGGGGCGTACTTC

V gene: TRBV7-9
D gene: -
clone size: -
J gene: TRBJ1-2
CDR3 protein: CASSLSGGNYGYTF
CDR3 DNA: TGTGCCAGCAGCTTAAGCGGGGGTAACTATGGCTACACCTTC

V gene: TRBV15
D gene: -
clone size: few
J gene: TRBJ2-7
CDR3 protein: CATSRDTGRTYEQYF
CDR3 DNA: TGTGCCACCAGCAGAGATACTGGCAGAACCTACGAGCAGTACTTC

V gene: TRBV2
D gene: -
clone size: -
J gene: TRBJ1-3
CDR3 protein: CASSETALPGNTIYF
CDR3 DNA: TGTGCCAGCAGTGAGACCGCACTCCCTGGAAACACCATATATTTT

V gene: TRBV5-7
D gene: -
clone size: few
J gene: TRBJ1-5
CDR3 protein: CASSQTGPPANQPQHF
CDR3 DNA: TGTGCCAGCAGCCAGACAGGTCCACCCGCCAATCAGCCCCAGCATTTT

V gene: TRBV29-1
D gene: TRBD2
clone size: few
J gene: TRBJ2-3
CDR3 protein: CSVLPGTSGEDTQYF
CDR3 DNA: TGCAGCGTTTTACCGGGGACTAGCGGGGAGGATACGCAGTATTTT

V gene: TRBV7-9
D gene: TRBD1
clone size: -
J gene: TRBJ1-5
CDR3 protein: CASSSDREAGQPQHF
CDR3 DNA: TGTGCCAGCAGCAGTGACAGGGAGGCGGGTCAGCCCCAGCATTTT

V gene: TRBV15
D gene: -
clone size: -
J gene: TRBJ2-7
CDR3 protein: CATSRARGNPYEQYF
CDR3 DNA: TGTGCCACCAGCAGAGCGCGCGGCAACCCCTACGAGCAGTACTTC

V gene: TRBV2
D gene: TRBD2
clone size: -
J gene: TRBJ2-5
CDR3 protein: CASSGFQRGNQETQYF
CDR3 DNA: TGTGCCAGCAGTGGCTTTCAGCGGGGGAACCAAGAGACCCAGTACTTC

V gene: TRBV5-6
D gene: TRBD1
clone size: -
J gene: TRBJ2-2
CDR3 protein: CASSLGSGGVWNGELFF
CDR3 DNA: TGTGCCAGCAGCTTGGGTTCAGGGGGCGTGTGGAACGGGGAGCTGTTTTTT

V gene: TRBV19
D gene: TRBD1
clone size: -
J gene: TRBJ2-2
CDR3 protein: CASLQGSDTGELFF
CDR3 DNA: TGTGCCAGCCTACAGGGGTCGGACACCGGGGAGCTGTTTTTT

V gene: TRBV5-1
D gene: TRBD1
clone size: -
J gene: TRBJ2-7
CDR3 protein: CASSPGQGSVYEQYF
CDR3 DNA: TGCGCCAGCAGCCCGGGACAGGGAAGCGTGTACGAGCAGTACTTC

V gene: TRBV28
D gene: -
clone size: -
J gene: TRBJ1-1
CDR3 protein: CASSLFRQENTEAFF
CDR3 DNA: TGTGCCAGCAGTTTATTTCGGCAGGAGAACACTGAAGCTTTCTTT

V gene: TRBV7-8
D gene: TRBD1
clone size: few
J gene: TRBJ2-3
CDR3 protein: CASSLGTGGGTDTQYF
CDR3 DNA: TGTGCCAGCAGCCTAGGAACAGGGGGAGGCACAGATACGCAGTATTTT

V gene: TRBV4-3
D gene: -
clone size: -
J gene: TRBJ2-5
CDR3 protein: CASSQELASTTQYF
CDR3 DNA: TGCGCCAGCAGCCAAGAACTAGCTTCGACGACCCAGTACTTC

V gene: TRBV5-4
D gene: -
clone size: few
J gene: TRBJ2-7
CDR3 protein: CASSLEGGHEQYF
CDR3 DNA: TGTGCCAGCAGCTTGGAAGGGGGGCACGAGCAGTACTTC

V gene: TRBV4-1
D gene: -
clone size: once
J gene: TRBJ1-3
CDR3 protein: CASSQGYSSGNTIYF
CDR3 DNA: TGCGCCAGCAGCCAAGGTTACAGCTCTGGAAACACCATATATTTT

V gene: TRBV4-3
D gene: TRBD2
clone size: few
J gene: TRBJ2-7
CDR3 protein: CASSLTGGAYEQYF
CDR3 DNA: TGCGCCAGCAGCCTGACGGGGGGGGCCTACGAGCAGTACTTC

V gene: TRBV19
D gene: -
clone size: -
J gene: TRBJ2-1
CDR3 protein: CASSLLHDSYTYNEQFF
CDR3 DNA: TGTGCCAGTAGTCTTCTCCACGACAGCTACACCTACAATGAGCAGTTCTTC

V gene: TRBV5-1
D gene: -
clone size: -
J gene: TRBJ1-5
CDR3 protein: CASSLAAGSNQPQHF
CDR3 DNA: TGCGCCAGCAGCTTGGCCGCCGGTAGCAATCAGCCCCAGCATTTT

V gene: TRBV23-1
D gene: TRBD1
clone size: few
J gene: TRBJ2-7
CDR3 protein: CASSLSGQSSYEQYF
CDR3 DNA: TGCGCCAGCAGTCTATCGGGACAGAGCTCCTACGAGCAGTACTTC

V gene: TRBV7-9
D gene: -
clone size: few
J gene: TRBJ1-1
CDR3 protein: CASSPRDGNTEAFF
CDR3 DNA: TGTGCCAGCAGCCCCCGGGACGGGAACACTGAAGCTTTCTTT

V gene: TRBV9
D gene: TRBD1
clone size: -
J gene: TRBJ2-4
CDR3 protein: CASSLEGAGAKNIQYF
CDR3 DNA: TGTGCCAGCAGCTTAGAGGGGGCAGGGGCCAAAAACATTCAGTACTTC

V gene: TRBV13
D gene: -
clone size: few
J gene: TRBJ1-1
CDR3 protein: CASSLARNTEAFF
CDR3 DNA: TGTGCCAGCAGCTTAGCGCGGAACACTGAAGCTTTCTTT

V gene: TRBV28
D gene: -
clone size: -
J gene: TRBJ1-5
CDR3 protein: CASSFLGGGQPQHF
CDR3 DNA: TGTGCCAGCAGTTTTCTAGGTGGAGGTCAGCCCCAGCATTTT

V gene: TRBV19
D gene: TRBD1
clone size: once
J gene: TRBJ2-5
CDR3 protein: CASSDRGETQYF
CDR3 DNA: TGTGCCAGTAGTGACAGGGGTGAGACCCAGTACTTC

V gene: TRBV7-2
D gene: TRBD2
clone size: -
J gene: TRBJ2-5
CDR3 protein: CASSLHAGGPGETQYF
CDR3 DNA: TGTGCCAGCAGCTTACACGCGGGGGGGCCTGGCGAGACCCAGTACTTC

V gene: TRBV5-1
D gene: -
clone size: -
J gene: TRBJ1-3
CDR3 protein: CASSWDGSGNTIYF
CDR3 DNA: TGCGCCAGCAGCTGGGACGGCTCTGGAAACACCATATATTTT

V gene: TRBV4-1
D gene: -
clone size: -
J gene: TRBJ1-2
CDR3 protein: CASSQEGHGYTF
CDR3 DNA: TGCGCCAGCAGCCAAGAGGGTCATGGCTACACCTTC

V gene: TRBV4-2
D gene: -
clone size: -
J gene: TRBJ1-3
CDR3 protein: CASSSNPSSGNTIYF
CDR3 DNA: TGTGCCAGCAGCTCGAATCCGAGCTCTGGAAACACCATATATTTT

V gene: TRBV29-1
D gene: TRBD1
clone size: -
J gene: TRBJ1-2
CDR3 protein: CSVLEQGARGYTF
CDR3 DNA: TGCAGCGTTCTGGAACAGGGGGCGCGAGGCTACACCTTC

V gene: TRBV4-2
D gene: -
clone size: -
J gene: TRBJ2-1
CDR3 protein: CASSQEKNYNEQFF
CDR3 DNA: TGTGCCAGCAGCCAAGAGAAAAACTACAATGAGCAGTTCTTC

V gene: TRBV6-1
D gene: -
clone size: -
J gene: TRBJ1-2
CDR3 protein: CASSPGSYGYTF
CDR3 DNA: TGTGCCAGCAGTCCAGGGTCCTATGGCTACACCTTC

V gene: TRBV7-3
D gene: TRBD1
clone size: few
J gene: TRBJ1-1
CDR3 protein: CASSSGTGARNTEAFF
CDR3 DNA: TGTGCCAGCAGCTCTGGGACAGGGGCGCGGAACACTGAAGCTTTCTTT

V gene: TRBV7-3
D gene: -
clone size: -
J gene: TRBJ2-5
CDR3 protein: CASSLGPDGAGETQYF
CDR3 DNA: TGTGCCAGCAGCTTAGGGCCCGACGGAGCCGGAGAGACCCAGTACTTC

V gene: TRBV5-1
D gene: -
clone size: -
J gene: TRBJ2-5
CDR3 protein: CASSLGQETQYF
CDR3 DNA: TGCGCCAGCAGCCTAGGGCAAGAGACCCAGTACTTC

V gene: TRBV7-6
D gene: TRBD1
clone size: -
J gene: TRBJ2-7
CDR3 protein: CASSRAPGQGDEQYF
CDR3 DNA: TGTGCCAGCAGCCGAGCCCCGGGACAGGGGGACGAGCAGTACTTC

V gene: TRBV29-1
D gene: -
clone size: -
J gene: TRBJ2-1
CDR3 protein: CSVGHWKVYNEQFF
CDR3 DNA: TGCAGCGTTGGCCATTGGAAAGTTTACAATGAGCAGTTCTTC

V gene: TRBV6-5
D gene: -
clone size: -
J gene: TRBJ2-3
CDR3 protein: CASSLYRNTDTQYF
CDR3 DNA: TGTGCCAGCAGTTTATACCGAAACACAGATACGCAGTATTTT

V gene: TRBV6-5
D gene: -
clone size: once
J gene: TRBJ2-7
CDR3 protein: CASSSLGGRYEQYF
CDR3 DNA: TGTGCCAGCAGTTCGCTCGGGGGCCGTTACGAGCAGTACTTC

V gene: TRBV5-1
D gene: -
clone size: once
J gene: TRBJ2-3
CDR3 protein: CASSSSQGTDTQYF
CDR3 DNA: TGCGCCAGCAGCTCCTCCCAGGGGACAGATACGCAGTATTTT

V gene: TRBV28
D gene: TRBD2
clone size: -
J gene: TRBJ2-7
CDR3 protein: CASSYPPGGRSDEQYF
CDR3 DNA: TGTGCCAGCAGTTACCCTCCGGGGGGGCGCTCGGACGAGCAGTACTTC

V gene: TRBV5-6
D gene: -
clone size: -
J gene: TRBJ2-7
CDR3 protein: CASSSTNTYEQYF
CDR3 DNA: TGTGCCAGCAGCTCCACCAATACCTACGAGCAGTACTTC

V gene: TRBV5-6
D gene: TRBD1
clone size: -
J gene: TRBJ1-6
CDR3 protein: CASSGGQGIRNSPLHF
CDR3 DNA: TGTGCCAGCAGCGGAGGACAGGGGATACGAAATTCACCCCTCCACTTT

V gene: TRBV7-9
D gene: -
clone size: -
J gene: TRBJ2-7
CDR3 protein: CASSDGTYEQYF
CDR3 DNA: TGTGCCAGCAGCGACGGAACCTACGAGCAGTACTTC

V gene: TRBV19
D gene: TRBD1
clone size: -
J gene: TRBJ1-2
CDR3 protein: CASSPLTGGYYGYTF
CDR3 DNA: TGTGCCAGTAGTCCCCTGACAGGGGGCTACTATGGCTACACCTTC

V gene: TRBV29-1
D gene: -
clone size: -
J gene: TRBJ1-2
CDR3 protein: CSVEDPRTVGYTF
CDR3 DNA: TGCAGCGTTGAAGATCCTAGGACGGTCGGCTACACCTTC

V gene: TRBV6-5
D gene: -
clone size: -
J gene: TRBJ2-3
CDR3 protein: CASSYSVAPTDTQYF
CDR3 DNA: TGTGCCAGCAGTTACTCGGTCGCCCCCACAGATACGCAGTATTTT

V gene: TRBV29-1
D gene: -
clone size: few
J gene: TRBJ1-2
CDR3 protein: CSVERADQNYGYTF
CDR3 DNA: TGCAGCGTTGAAAGGGCGGATCAGAACTATGGCTACACCTTC